These T cell receptor beta chains were read from a single sample in a study of T cell changes during pregnancy in multiple sclerosis. TCRdb keeps only in-frame clones here, not all; method: immunoSEQ multiplex PCR. The sample holds roughly 30,000 clones, under 90% seen once. The starting material was CD8+ T cells from peripheral blood mononuclear cells, obtained after pregnancy. All receptors derive from a female donor with multiple sclerosis, enrolled in a pregnancy study. CDR3s include the opening cysteine and the closing phenylalanine or tryptophan. The D gene is left open where the match is weak. A row's size may be missing; if present it is once, few, many or a size class.

cdr3_aa	cdr3_nt	v_call	j_call	clone_size	d_call
CASSPWTSGGVNEQFF	TGTGCCAGCAGTCCCTGGACTAGCGGGGGGGTTAATGAGCAGTTCTTC	TRBV28	TRBJ2-1	many	TRBD2
CASRYGGGSYNEQFF	TGTGCCAGCAGATACGGGGGGGGCTCCTACAATGAGCAGTTCTTC	TRBV27	TRBJ2-1	.	TRBD2
CASSTGTGIFGYTF	TGTGCCAGCAGCACCGGGACAGGGATATTCGGCTACACCTTC	TRBV5-5	TRBJ1-2	.	TRBD1
CASHPEGVAEAFF	TGCGCCAGCCACCCCGAAGGGGTGGCTGAAGCTTTCTTT	TRBV5-1	TRBJ1-1	.	.
CASSYSTGELYNEQFF	TGTGCCAGCAGTTACTCGACAGGGGAGCTCTACAATGAGCAGTTCTTC	TRBV6-5	TRBJ2-1	.	TRBD1
CATSMGQGGEKLFF	TGTGCCACCAGCATGGGACAGGGAGGAGAAAAACTGTTTTTT	TRBV15	TRBJ1-4	.	TRBD1
CASSPDTSPSYEQYF	TGTGCCAGCAGCCCGGACACCTCGCCCTCCTACGAGCAGTACTTC	TRBV7-6	TRBJ2-7	.	.
CASSHLPGDRGPYEQYF	TGCGCCAGCAGCCATCTCCCCGGGGACAGGGGGCCCTACGAGCAGTACTTC	TRBV4-3	TRBJ2-7	.	TRBD1
CAWSVHMNTEAFF	TGTGCCTGGAGTGTACATATGAACACTGAAGCTTTCTTT	TRBV30	TRBJ1-1	few	.
CASSRFGDRGYTF	TGTGCCAGCAGTCGGTTTGGGGACAGAGGCTACACCTTC	TRBV2	TRBJ1-2	.	TRBD1
CASSHDGGNEQFF	TGTGCCAGCAGCCATGACGGGGGCAATGAGCAGTTCTTC	TRBV5-4	TRBJ2-1	once	.
CASSYLTGSSYEQYF	TGTGCCAGCAGTTACCTCACAGGGTCGTCCTACGAGCAGTACTTC	TRBV6-6	TRBJ2-7	.	.
CASSFEGGYGYTF	TGTGCCAGCAGTTTTGAGGGAGGGTATGGCTACACCTTC	TRBV27	TRBJ1-2	.	.
CASSETVGGENTEAFF	TGTGCCAGCAGTGAAACTGTAGGGGGCGAGAACACTGAAGCTTTCTTT	TRBV6-1	TRBJ1-1	.	TRBD1
CASSPGQGPGYGYTF	TGTGCCAGCTCACCAGGACAGGGCCCGGGGTATGGCTACACCTTC	TRBV18	TRBJ1-2	.	TRBD1
CASSLRGGTEAFF	TGTGCCAGCAGCCTTCGGGGGGGGACTGAAGCTTTCTTT	TRBV13	TRBJ1-1	few	.
CASSLQGRENTEAFF	TGTGCCAGCAGCTTGCAAGGACGGGAGAACACTGAAGCTTTCTTT	TRBV5-8	TRBJ1-1	.	.
CAGGTSYYNEQFF	TGTGCCGGCGGGACTAGCTACTACAATGAGCAGTTCTTC	TRBV30	TRBJ2-1	.	TRBD2
CASSLVTRSNYGYTF	TGTGCCAGCAGCTTAGTCACCAGATCTAACTATGGCTACACCTTC	TRBV7-3	TRBJ1-2	.	.
CAIRGGLGPGETQYF	TGTGCCATCAGGGGGGGGTTGGGACCGGGGGAGACCCAGTACTTC	TRBV10-3	TRBJ2-5	once	TRBD2
CASSLPTGAHF	TGTGCCAGCAGCCTCCCGACAGGGGCGCACTTC	TRBV2	TRBJ2-7	few	TRBD1
CASSQIPLTAEQYF	TGTGCCAGCAGCCAAATACCCCTGACAGCCGAGCAGTACTTC	TRBV4-2	TRBJ2-7	once	.